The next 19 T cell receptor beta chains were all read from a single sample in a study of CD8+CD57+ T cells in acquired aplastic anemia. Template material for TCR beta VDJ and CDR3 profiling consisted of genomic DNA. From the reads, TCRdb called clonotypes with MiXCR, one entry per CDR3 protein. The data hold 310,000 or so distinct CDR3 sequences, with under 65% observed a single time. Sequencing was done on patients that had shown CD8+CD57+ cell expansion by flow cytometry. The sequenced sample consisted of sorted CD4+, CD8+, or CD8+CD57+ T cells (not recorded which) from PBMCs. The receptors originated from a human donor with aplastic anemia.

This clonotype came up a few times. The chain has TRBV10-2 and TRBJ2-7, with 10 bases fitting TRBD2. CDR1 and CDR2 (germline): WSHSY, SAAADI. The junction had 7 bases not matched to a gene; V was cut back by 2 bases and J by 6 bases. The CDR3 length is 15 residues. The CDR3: CASSERSGRAGEQYF. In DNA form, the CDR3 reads TGCGCCAGCAGTGAGCGAAGCGGGAGGGCCGGCGAGCAGTACTTC.

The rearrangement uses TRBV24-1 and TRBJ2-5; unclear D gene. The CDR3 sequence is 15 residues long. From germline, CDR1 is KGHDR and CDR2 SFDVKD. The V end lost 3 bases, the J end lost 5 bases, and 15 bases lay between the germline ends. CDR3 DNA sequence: TGTGCCACCAGTGATCCGTCGGAGTATCGGGAGACCCAGTACTTC. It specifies CATSDPSEYRETQYF.

The CDR3 DNA reads as TGTGCCATCAGTGATTTGAGAGCAGATTCACCCCTCCACTTT. Its protein is CAISDLRADSPLHF. The chain couples TRBV10-3 to TRBJ1-6; D is uncertain. CDR1 is ENHRY, CDR2 SYGVKD, per germline. CDR3 length equals 14 residues. The V end lost 3 bases, the J end lost 8 bases, and 11 bases lay between the germline ends.

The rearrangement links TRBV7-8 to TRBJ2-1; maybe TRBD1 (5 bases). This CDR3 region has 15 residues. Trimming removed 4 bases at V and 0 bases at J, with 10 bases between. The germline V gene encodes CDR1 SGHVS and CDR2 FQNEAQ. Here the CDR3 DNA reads TGTGCCAGCAGCTACAGGTTCGACTCCTACAATGAGCAGTTCTTC. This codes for CASSYRFDSYNEQFF.

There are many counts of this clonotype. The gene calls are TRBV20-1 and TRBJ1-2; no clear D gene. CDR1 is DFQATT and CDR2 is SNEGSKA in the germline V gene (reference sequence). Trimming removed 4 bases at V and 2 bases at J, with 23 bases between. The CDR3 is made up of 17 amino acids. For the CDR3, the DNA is TGCAGTGCTAAGGGATGGTGGGAGCTCTTTGGGAACTATGGCTACACCTTC. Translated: CSAKGWWELFGNYGYTF.

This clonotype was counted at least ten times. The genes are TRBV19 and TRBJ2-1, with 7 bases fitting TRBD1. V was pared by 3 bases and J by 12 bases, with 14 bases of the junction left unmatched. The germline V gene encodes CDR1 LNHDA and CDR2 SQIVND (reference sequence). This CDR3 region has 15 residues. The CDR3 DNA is TGTGCCAGTAGTATTATGGGGATAGGGGACAGTGGGCAGTTCTTC. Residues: CASSIMGIGDSGQFF.

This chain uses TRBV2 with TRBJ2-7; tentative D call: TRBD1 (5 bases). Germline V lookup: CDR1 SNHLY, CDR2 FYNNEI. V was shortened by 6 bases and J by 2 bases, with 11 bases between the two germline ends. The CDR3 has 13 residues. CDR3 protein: CASSARQTYEQYF. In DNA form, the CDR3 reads TGTGCCAGCAGCGCGAGACAGACCTACGAGCAGTACTTC. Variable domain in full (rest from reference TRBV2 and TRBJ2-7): EPEVTQTPSHQVTQMGQEVILRCVPISNHLYFYWYRQILGQKVEFLVSFYNNEISEKSEIFDDQFSVERPDGSNFTLKIRSTKLEDSAMYFCASSARQTYEQYFGPGTRLTVT.

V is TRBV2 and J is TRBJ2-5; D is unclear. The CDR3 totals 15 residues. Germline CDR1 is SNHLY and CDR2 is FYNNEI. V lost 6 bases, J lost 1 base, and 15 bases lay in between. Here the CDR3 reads CASSPQEASQETQYF. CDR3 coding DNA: TGTGCCAGCAGCCCTCAAGAAGCGAGCCAAGAGACCCAGTACTTC.

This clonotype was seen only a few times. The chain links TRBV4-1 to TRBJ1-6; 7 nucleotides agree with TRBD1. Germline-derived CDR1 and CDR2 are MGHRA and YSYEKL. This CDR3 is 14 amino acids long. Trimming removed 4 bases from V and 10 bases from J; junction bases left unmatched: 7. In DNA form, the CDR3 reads TGCGCCAGCAGCCTAGGGGGCGCTACCTCACCCCTCCACTTT. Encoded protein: CASSLGGATSPLHF.

Here the CDR3 reads CASSIGWAEAFF. The CDR3 coding sequence is TGTGCCAGTAGTATCGGGTGGGCTGAAGCTTTCTTT. V usage is TRBV19 and J usage is TRBJ1-1, with no clear D. V gave up 3 bases and J gave up 6 bases, with 8 bases separating them. Germline CDR1 reads LNHDA; CDR2 reads SQIVND (reference sequence). This CDR3 has 12 amino acids.

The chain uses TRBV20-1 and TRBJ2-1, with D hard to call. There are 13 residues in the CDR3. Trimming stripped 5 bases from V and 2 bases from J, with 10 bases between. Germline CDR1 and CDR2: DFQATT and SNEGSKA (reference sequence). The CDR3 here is CSAPSATYNEQFF. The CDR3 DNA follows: TGCAGTGCTCCGTCGGCAACCTACAATGAGCAGTTCTTC.

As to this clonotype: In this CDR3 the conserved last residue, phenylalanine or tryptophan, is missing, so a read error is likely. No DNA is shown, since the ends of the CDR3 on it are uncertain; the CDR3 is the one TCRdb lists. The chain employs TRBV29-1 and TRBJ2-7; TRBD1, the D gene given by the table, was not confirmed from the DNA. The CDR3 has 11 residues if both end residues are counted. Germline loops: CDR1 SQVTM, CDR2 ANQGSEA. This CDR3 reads CSAREGTVRYL.

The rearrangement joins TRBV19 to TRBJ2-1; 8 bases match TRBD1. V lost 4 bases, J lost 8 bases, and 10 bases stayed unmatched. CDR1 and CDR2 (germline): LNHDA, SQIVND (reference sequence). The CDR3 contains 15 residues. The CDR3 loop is CASSRLGQGKYEQFF. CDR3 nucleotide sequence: TGTGCCAGTAGTAGACTAGGACAGGGTAAATATGAGCAGTTCTTC.

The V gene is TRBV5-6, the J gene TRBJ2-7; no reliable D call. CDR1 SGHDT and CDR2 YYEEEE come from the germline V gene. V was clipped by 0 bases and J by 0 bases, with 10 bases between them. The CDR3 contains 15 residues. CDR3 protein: CASSLGAWTSYEQYF. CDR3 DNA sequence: TGTGCCAGCAGCTTGGGGGCCTGGACCTCCTACGAGCAGTACTTC.

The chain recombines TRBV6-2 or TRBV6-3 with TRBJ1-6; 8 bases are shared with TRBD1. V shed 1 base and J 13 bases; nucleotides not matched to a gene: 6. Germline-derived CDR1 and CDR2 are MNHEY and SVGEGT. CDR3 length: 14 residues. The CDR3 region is CASSYFGQGFPLHF. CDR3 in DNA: TGTGCCAGCAGTTACTTTGGACAGGGCTTCCCCCTCCACTTT.

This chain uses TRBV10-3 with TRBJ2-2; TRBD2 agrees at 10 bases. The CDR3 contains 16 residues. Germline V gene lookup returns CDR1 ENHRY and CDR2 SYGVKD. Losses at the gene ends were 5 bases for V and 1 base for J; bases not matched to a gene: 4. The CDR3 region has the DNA TGTGCCATCAGTTTAGAGCGGGAGGGGAACACCGGGGAGCTGTTTTTT. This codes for CAISLEREGNTGELFF.

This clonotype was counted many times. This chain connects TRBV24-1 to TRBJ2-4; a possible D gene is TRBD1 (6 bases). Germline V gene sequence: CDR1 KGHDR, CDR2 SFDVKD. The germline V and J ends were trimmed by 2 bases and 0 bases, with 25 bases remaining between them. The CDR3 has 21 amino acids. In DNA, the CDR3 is TGTGCCACCAGTGATTGTTGGGGACACCCCCGAGCTAGTGGAGCCAAAAACATTCAGTACTTC. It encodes CATSDCWGHPRASGAKNIQYF.

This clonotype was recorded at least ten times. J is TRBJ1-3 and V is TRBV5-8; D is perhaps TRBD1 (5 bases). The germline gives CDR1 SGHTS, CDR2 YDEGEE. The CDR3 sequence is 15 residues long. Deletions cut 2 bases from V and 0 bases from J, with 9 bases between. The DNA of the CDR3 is TGTGCCAGCAGCTTCGGACAAACCTCTGGAAACACCATATATTTT. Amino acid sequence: CASSFGQTSGNTIYF.

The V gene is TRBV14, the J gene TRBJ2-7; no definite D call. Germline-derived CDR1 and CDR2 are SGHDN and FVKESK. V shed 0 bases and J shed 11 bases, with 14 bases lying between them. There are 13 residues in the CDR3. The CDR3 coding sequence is TGTGCCAGCAGCCAAGATTACCGCAGCGCGGAGTACTTC. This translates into CASSQDYRSAEYF.